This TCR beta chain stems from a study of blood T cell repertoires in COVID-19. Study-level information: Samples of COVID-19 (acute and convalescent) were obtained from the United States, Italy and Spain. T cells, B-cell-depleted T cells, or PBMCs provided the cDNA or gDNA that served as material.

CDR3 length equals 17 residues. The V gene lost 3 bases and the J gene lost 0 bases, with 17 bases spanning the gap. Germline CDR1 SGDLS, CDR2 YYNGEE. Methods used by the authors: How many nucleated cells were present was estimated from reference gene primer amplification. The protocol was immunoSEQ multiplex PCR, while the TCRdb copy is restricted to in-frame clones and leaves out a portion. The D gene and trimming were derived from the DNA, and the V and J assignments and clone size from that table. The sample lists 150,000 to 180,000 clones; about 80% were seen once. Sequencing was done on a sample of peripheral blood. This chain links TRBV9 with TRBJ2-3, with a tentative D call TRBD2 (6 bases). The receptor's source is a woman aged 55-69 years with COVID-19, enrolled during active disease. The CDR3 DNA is TGTGCCAGCAGCGCCCACGAACGGGACTTTAGCACAGATACGCAGTATTTT. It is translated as CASSAHERDFSTDTQYF.